The T cell receptor (beta chain) described here comes from a study of T cell repertoires in aging, cancer and after chemotherapy (dated by TCRdb to between 2017 and 2020). Concerning the study at large: The donors fell into six age groups ranging from 30 or younger to 70 or older, and each group had at least three individuals. Control TCR repertoires from healthy donors were recorded across several months to years, and re-sampling revealed clear clonal overlap. The full dataset contained approximately 9.6 million TCR reads. To examine immunoaging and T cell reconstitution after chemotherapy, the study profiled TCR beta repertoires in peripheral blood from healthy donors and cancer patients. Alongside fewer than 100 healthy donors serving as a reference group, the cohort included 200 to 250 cancer patients, of whom 94 had hematological cancers and 110 to 140 had solid cancers.

CDR1 is given as GTSNPN and CDR2 as SVGIG, both from the germline V gene (reference sequence). Counted from cysteine to phenylalanine, this CDR3 has 13 amino acids. Just CDR3 DNA is preserved here, 39 bases in frame from base 1. V and J are truncated by 4 bases and 4 bases respectively, leaving an intervening sequence of 11 bases. Multiplex touch-down PCR with a mixed TRB-A/B primer pool was used to amplify rearranged TRB sequences covering the V, D and J segments. Illumina adapters and sample indices were added to the amplicons in two consecutive PCR reactions performed with Phusion HS II polymerase. After gel purification with the NucleoSpin Gel and PCR Clean-up kit, the amplicons were checked using Qubit and an Agilent 2100 Bioanalyzer. Sequencing of the libraries was done on an Illumina MiSeq with paired-end, single-indexed 600-cycle runs. Concerning the study's data processing: Processing of the TRB sequences was carried out with MiXCR versions 2.12 and 3.0.5. Each unique CDR3 nucleotide sequence counted as one clone, and only productive sequences with at least two reads were retained. Shannon diversity, evenness, clonality (one minus evenness), and alpha-parameterized diversity profiles from alpha 0 to 5 were included as repertoire metrics. The IGoR algorithm was used to compute generation probabilities of clones in paired pre- and post-chemotherapy samples. The public reads were reanalyzed by TCRdb: fastp trimming at Q25, MiXCR alignment, in-frame beta chains only. Each CDR3 protein gets just one entry, which takes the most common genes and DNA from the rows behind it. These V and J calls rely on TCRdb rather than the paper's analysis. For this sample there are approximately 9,700 distinct CDR3 sequences; about 37% appear just once. The leading ten clones occupy more than 9.5% of the sample.

TCR beta rearrangements were amplified from genomic DNA extracted from peripheral blood rather than from sorted cells or RNA. General study outcomes and caveats: Declining TCR diversity with age in healthy donors was mainly explained by loss of richness; in cancer patients, loss of evenness also contributed. According to the authors, the repertoire data do not allow conclusions to be drawn about immunological memory after chemotherapy. Median generation probability increased over the chemotherapy interval in both cancer cohorts, suggesting repertoire reconstitution through rebound thymic output. Significantly lower blood TCR diversity and higher clonality were observed in untreated patients with hematological or solid cancers than in age-matched healthy donors.

Remarks on this clonotype: Its specific antigen is unknown. Base qualities are missing; no much larger clone stands one base away.

The chain is assembled from TRBV30 and TRBJ1-3; the D segment cannot be called with confidence. The clonotype comes from a human donor in good health. The sample consisted of blood. The DNA is TGTGCCTGGAACACAGACCTCGGAAACACCATATATTTT. It translates to CAWNTDLGNTIYF.